These 31 T cell receptor beta chains originate from one sample sequenced in a study of T cells after yellow fever vaccination. TCRdb redid the calling of the 5' RACE reads with MiXCR, one entry per CDR3 protein. The data show more than 350,000 distinct CDR3 sequences, 11% seen once. Specimen: PBMCs, collected on the day of the first yellow fever vaccination. The receptors shown here come from a man aged 18 to 30 who received the YFV17D yellow fever vaccine.

The gene calls are TRBV6-5 and TRBJ1-5, with 7 bases fitting TRBD1. V was clipped by 2 bases and J by 6 bases; unmatched bases: 4. The germline V gene encodes CDR1 MNHEY and CDR2 SVGAGI. This CDR3 is 14 amino acids long. CDR3 protein: CASSYPGGSQPQHF. DNA of the CDR3: TGTGCCAGCAGTTACCCAGGGGGGAGTCAGCCCCAGCATTTT.

This clonotype was observed a few times. The chain uses TRBV5-5 and TRBJ2-1, with 9 bases aligning to TRBD1. V dropped 1 base and J dropped 6; count of bases not matched to a gene: 5. This CDR3 contains 15 residues. Germline CDR1 and CDR2: SGHKS and YYEKEE (reference sequence). CDR3 region: CASSLPLTGGNEQFF. The CDR3 bases are TGTGCCAGCAGCTTGCCCCTGACAGGGGGCAATGAGCAGTTCTTC. The entire variable domain, with the rest obtained from reference TRBV5-5 and TRBJ2-1, is as follows: DAGVTQSPTHLIKTRGQQVTLRCSPISGHKSVSWYQQVLGQGPQFIFQYYEKEERGRGNFPDRFSARQFPNYSSELNVNALLLGDSALYLCASSLPLTGGNEQFFGPGTRLTVL.

In nucleotides, the CDR3 is TGCGCCAGCAGCCAACCCCCCGGGGGGGCGCGTGATACGCAGTATTTT. It specifies CASSQPPGGARDTQYF. The genes are TRBV4-1 and TRBJ2-3; 8 bases line up with TRBD2. There are 16 residues in the CDR3. V was pared by 2 bases and J by 6 bases, with 10 bases of the junction left unmatched. Germline CDR1 is MGHRA and CDR2 is YSYEKL.

There are a few counts of this clonotype. The chain joins TRBV12-3 or TRBV12-4 to TRBJ2-5; TRBD2 might be the D (7 bases). Trimming shortened V by 3 bases and J by 4 bases, and 15 bases separated the two germline ends. The CDR3 sequence is 15 residues long. The CDR3 sequence: CASSFRGGPRETQYF. CDR3 nucleotide sequence: TGTGCCAGCAGTTTTAGGGGGGGCCCTCGAGAGACCCAGTACTTC.

CDR3 nucleotides: TGCGCCAGCAGCTTGGTGCCTACGCAAGAGACCCAGTACTTC. This codes for CASSLVPTQETQYF. The chain combines TRBV5-1 with TRBJ2-5; D remains unclear. Germline values: CDR1 SGHRS, CDR2 YFSETQ. V lost 0 bases, J lost 2 bases, and 8 bases lay in between. The CDR3 is 14 residues long.

The rearrangement joins TRBV19 to TRBJ1-2, with TRBD1 as a possible D gene (6 bases). CDR1 is LNHDA and CDR2 is SQIVND in the germline V gene (reference sequence). Trimming removed 1 base from V and 4 bases from J, with 13 bases in between. There are 15 residues in the CDR3. CDR3 region: CASSIGTGFLYGYTF. The CDR3 DNA reads as TGTGCCAGTAGTATAGGCACAGGGTTCCTCTATGGCTACACCTTC.

This clonotype turned up a few times. This CDR3 is CASSPWDSFQETQYF. DNA of the CDR3: TGTGCCAGCAGCCCGTGGGACAGCTTCCAAGAGACCCAGTACTTC. The chain combines TRBV7-2 with TRBJ2-5, with 7 nucleotides matching TRBD1. Germline V gene sequence: CDR1 SGHTA, CDR2 FQGNSA. This CDR3 has 15 residues. V was pared by 5 bases and J by 1 base, with 7 bases of the junction left unmatched. The entire variable domain, with the rest obtained from reference TRBV7-2 and TRBJ2-5, is as follows: GAGVSQSPSNKVTEKGKDVELRCDPISGHTALYWYRQSLGQGLEFLIYFQGNSAPDKSGLPSDRFSAERTGGSVSTLTIQRTQQEDSAVYLCASSPWDSFQETQYFGPGTRLLVL.

The genes are TRBV4-2 and TRBJ2-2; TRBD2 agrees at 7 bases. This CDR3 has 15 amino acids. Germline lookup yields CDR1 LGHNA and CDR2 YNFKEQ. V was clipped by 0 bases and J by 6 bases; unmatched bases: 4. CDR3 sequence reads: CASSQDGGVSGELFF. CDR3 DNA: TGTGCCAGCAGCCAAGATGGGGGGGTATCCGGGGAGCTGTTTTTT.

This chain links TRBV12-5 with TRBJ2-3; 11 nucleotides line up with TRBD2. Unmatched junction bases numbered 5, after V lost 4 bases and J lost 2 bases. The CDR3 loop spans 16 amino acids. Germline V CDR1 and CDR2: LGHNT, FRNRAP. The CDR3 DNA sequence: TGTGCTAGTGGTTCCGGGACTAGCGGTCCCACAGATACGCAGTATTTT. Residues: CASGSGTSGPTDTQYF.

This clonotype turned up a few times. The chain couples TRBV5-1 to TRBJ2-2, with 7 nucleotides matching TRBD1. J lost 0 bases, V lost 6 bases, and 5 bases had no gene match. Germline-derived CDR1 and CDR2 are SGHRS and YFSETQ. This CDR3 spans 15 amino acids. CDR3 DNA sequence: TGCGCCAGCAATACAGGGGAAGCGAACACCGGGGAGCTGTTTTTT. This gives the protein CASNTGEANTGELFF.

V gene TRBV29-1 combines with J gene TRBJ2-1, with D maybe TRBD2 (6 bases). The CDR3 loop spans 14 amino acids. Trimming cost V 6 bases and J 5 bases, with 17 bases left between them. Germline V gene data show CDR1 as SQVTM and CDR2 as ANQGSEA. CDR3 nucleotide sequence: TGCAGCGTCGCTGCGGGGACTCCCCACAATGAGCAGTTCTTC. It yields the protein CSVAAGTPHNEQFF.

This clonotype was seen a handful of times. The chain links TRBV12-3 or TRBV12-4 to TRBJ2-4, with D perhaps TRBD2 (6 bases). Trimming took 2 bases from V and 8 from J, leaving 16 bases between them. The CDR3 contains 15 residues. For the CDR3, the DNA is TGTGCCAGCAGTTTAACTCTTGGGGGGACTGACATTCAGTACTTC. Its protein is CASSLTLGGTDIQYF.

This clonotype was seen more than once but under ten times. J is TRBJ1-2 and V is TRBV12-3 or TRBV12-4; D uncertain. The CDR3 has 15 amino acids. V lost 8 bases, J lost 5 bases, and 21 bases lay in between. CDR3 DNA: TGTGCCAGCTCCAGATCGCGGCGGAATGTGTATGGCTACACCTTC. As protein: CASSRSRRNVYGYTF.

The chain recombines TRBV24-1 with TRBJ2-2; 8 bases align to TRBD2. CDR1 is KGHDR, CDR2 SFDVKD, per germline. The length of the CDR3 is 13 residues. The CDR3 region is CVAGLANTGELFF. The CDR3 DNA sequence: TGTGTCGCGGGACTAGCGAACACCGGGGAGCTGTTTTTT.

This chain connects TRBV4-3 to TRBJ2-1; D not resolved. CDR3 length equals 14 residues. The ends were cut back, 1 base at V and 7 bases at J, with 11 bases in the middle. The germline gives CDR1 LGHNA, CDR2 YSLEER. In DNA form, the CDR3 reads TGCGCCAGCAGCCAAGTGTCACAGTCAAATGAGCAGTTCTTC. It yields the protein CASSQVSQSNEQFF.

This clonotype was observed a handful of times. V is TRBV12-3 or TRBV12-4 and J is TRBJ2-1; D is perhaps TRBD1 or TRBD2 (6 bases each). Trimming took off 3 bases at V and 4 bases at J, with 10 bases between the two ends. The CDR3 covers 14 residues. CDR3: CASSLRGTYNEQFF. The CDR3 region has the DNA TGTGCCAGCAGTTTGAGGGGGACTTACAATGAGCAGTTCTTC.

This clonotype has a handful of counts. The CDR3 is CASIDGSEGPYNSPLHF. The DNA of the CDR3 is TGTGCCAGCATCGACGGATCGGAGGGTCCCTATAATTCACCCCTCCACTTT. V is TRBV5-8 and J is TRBJ1-6; D unresolved. CDR3 length: 17 residues. V was trimmed by 6 bases and J by 2 bases, leaving 18 bases between them. CDR1 and CDR2 (germline): SGHTS, YDEGEE.

V is TRBV4-1 and J is TRBJ1-1, with D uncertain. V was cut by 5 bases and J by 5 bases, with 12 bases left in between. The CDR3 length is 13 residues. Germline V gene sequence: CDR1 MGHRA, CDR2 YSYEKL. CDR3 region: CASSRQVGTEAFF. As DNA, the CDR3 is TGCGCCAGCAGCAGGCAGGTGGGAACTGAAGCTTTCTTT.

There are a few counts of this clonotype. CDR3: CASSLRGDRASTDTQYF. The CDR3 DNA reads TGTGCCAGCAGCCTAAGAGGGGACCGTGCTAGCACAGATACGCAGTATTTT. This chain uses TRBV4-2 with TRBJ2-3; D is tentatively TRBD1 or TRBD2 (5 bases each). V lost 4 bases to trimming and J lost 0 bases, with 17 bases between them. The CDR3 contains 17 residues. The germline CDR1 and CDR2 sequences are LGHNA and YNFKEQ.

This clonotype has just a few counts. The V gene is TRBV5-1, the J gene TRBJ2-5; 8 bases fit TRBD2. The CDR3 is made up of 14 amino acids. Losses at the gene ends were 2 bases for V and 5 bases for J; bases not matched to a gene: 5. The germline CDR1 and CDR2 sequences are SGHRS and YFSETQ. The CDR3 is CASSFAASGETQYF. CDR3 sequence (DNA): TGCGCCAGCAGCTTTGCGGCTAGCGGGGAGACCCAGTACTTC. The full variable domain, in which reference TRBV5-1 and TRBJ2-5 provide the parts outside the CDR3, is KAGVTQTPRYLIKTRGQQVTLSCSPISGHRSVSWYQQTPGQGLQFLFEYFSETQRNKGNFPGRFSGRQFSNSRSEMNVSTLELGDSALYLCASSFAASGETQYFGPGTRLLVL.

This clonotype was observed a handful of times. The rearrangement links TRBV5-4 to TRBJ2-1, with 8 bases matching TRBD2. Germline CDR1 reads SGHNT; CDR2 reads YYREEE (reference sequence). The CDR3 contains 16 residues. The J segment lost 7 bases and the V segment lost 9 bases, leaving 18 bases of the junction unmatched. CDR3 sequence reads: CATDAIGGAMGNEQFF. CDR3 DNA sequence: TGTGCCACCGATGCTATCGGGGGGGCCATGGGTAATGAGCAGTTCTTC. The full variable domain, its missing parts supplied by reference TRBV5-4 and TRBJ2-1, is ETGVTQSPTHLIKTRGQQVTLRCSSQSGHNTVSWYQQALGQGPQFIFQYYREEENGRGNFPPRFSGLQFPNYSSELNVNALELDDSALYLCATDAIGGAMGNEQFFGPGTRLTVL.

This clonotype was seen many times. This chain uses TRBV6-6 with TRBJ2-7; D is perhaps TRBD2 (5 bases). The ends were cut back, 10 bases at V and 3 bases at J, with 13 bases in the middle. From germline, CDR1 is MNHNY and CDR2 SVGAGI (reference sequence). This CDR3 comprises 12 residues. CDR3 sequence reads: CATFAGLYEQYF. The CDR3 DNA reads as TGTGCCACCTTCGCGGGCCTCTACGAGCAGTACTTC.

This clonotype was recorded at least ten times. The V and J genes are TRBV11-2 and TRBJ2-2; TRBD1 aligns across 9 bases. CDR1 is SGHAT, CDR2 FQNNGV, per germline. After removal of 1 base from V and 6 bases from J, the junction contained 0 bases not matched to a gene. The CDR3 extends over 14 amino acids. The CDR3 region has the DNA TGTGCCAGCAGCTTAGGACAGGGGGCCGGGGAGCTGTTTTTT. This sequence encodes CASSLGQGAGELFF.

This clonotype was recorded at least ten times. V and J are TRBV5-1 and TRBJ2-1, with 7 bases aligning to TRBD1. This CDR3 has 15 residues. V gave up 4 bases and J gave up 7 bases; unmatched junction bases: 11. Germline V CDR1 and CDR2: SGHRS, YFSETQ. DNA of the CDR3: TGCGCCAGCAGCCCGGCACAGGGGCTCTCAAATGAGCAGTTCTTC. Its protein product is CASSPAQGLSNEQFF.

Ten or more counts support this clonotype. The chain carries TRBV12-3 or TRBV12-4 and TRBJ1-5; TRBD1 might be the D (5 bases). The CDR3 loop spans 13 amino acids. The V and J ends lost 5 bases and 8 bases respectively, with 13 bases between them. CDR3 sequence reads: CASSLDSQKPQHF. The CDR3 region has the DNA TGTGCCAGCAGTCTAGACAGCCAAAAGCCCCAGCATTTT.

The V call is TRBV7-9, the J call TRBJ2-5; TRBD1 agrees at 9 bases. Germline V gives CDR1 SEHNR, CDR2 FQNEAQ (reference sequence). J was trimmed by 3 bases and V by 4 bases; bases with no gene match: 9. The CDR3 contains 16 residues. The CDR3 reads CASSSLQGAFEETQYF. The CDR3 nucleotides are TGTGCCAGCAGCTCCCTACAGGGGGCTTTTGAAGAGACCCAGTACTTC.

This sequence joins TRBV19 and TRBJ2-5, with D maybe TRBD2 (7 bases). The length of the CDR3 is 17 residues. From germline, CDR1 is LNHDA and CDR2 SQIVND (reference sequence). Trimming left V 3 bases short and J 4 bases short, with 21 bases between. CDR3: CASSMDVGGGPRETQYF. CDR3 coding DNA: TGTGCCAGTAGTATGGACGTCGGCGGGGGCCCCCGAGAGACCCAGTACTTC.

This clonotype was observed a handful of times. V gene TRBV13 combines with J gene TRBJ2-3, with D maybe TRBD1 (9 bases). The CDR3 sequence is 19 residues long. Trimming removed 4 bases from V and 6 bases from J, with 29 bases in between. Germline CDR1 and CDR2: PRHDT and FYEKMQ (reference sequence). The DNA of the CDR3 is TGTGCCAGCAGCTACAGACCGTCCGGGGGGGACAGGGTCGGTGATACGCAGTATTTT. This sequence encodes CASSYRPSGGDRVGDTQYF.

This clonotype occurred a few times. This rearrangement joins TRBV5-1 to TRBJ2-4, with TRBD2 as a possible D gene (5 bases). V was trimmed by 0 bases and J by 7 bases, leaving 11 bases between them. This CDR3 comprises 14 residues. Germline CDR1 is SGHRS and CDR2 is YFSETQ. This chain's CDR3 is CASSLDAGRNIQYF. The DNA for the CDR3 is TGCGCCAGCAGCTTGGACGCGGGTCGGAACATTCAGTACTTC.

This chain joins TRBV7-6 and TRBJ1-4; D is unclear. The germline gives CDR1 SGHVS, CDR2 FNYEAQ. The V end was cut by 4 bases, the J end by 8 bases, with 17 bases between. The CDR3 spans 15 residues. DNA of the CDR3: TGTGCCAGCAGCTCCCGGGGAGGGAAGGAGGAAAAACTGTTTTTT. This sequence encodes CASSSRGGKEEKLFF.

Ten or more counts support this clonotype. J is TRBJ2-7 and V is TRBV9; TRBD1 or TRBD2 may be the D gene (5 bases each). This CDR3 contains 15 residues. CDR1 and CDR2 (germline): SGDLS, YYNGEE. Trimming left V 4 bases short and J 6 bases short, with 20 bases between. In nucleotides, the CDR3 is TGTGCCAGCAGCTCTACGCCGGGACCGAGAGGCGAGCAGTACTTC. Amino acids: CASSSTPGPRGEQYF. Based on the CDR3 plus reference TRBV9 and TRBJ2-7, the full variable domain is DSGVTQTPKHLITATGQRVTLRCSPRSGDLSVYWYQQSLDQGLQFLIQYYNGEERAKGNILERFSAQQFPDLHSELNLSSLELGDSALYFCASSSTPGPRGEQYFGPGTRLTVT.